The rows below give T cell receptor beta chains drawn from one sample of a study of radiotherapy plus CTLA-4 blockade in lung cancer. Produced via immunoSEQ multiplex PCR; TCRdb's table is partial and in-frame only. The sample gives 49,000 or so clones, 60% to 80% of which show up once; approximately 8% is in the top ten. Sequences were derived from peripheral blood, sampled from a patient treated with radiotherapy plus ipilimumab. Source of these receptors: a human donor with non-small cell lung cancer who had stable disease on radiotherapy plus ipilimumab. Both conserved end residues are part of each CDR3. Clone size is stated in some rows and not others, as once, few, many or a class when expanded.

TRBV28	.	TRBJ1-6	CASSKAGDSPLHF
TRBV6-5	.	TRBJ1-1	CASSFSKNTEAFF
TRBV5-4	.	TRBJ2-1	CASSLGGGASGNEQFF
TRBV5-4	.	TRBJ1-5	CASSLQGAHQPQHF
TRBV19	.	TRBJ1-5	CASSIGVQPQHF
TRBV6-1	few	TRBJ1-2	CASSSRTGGYGYTF
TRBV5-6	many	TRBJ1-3	CASSAGQGAYSGNTIYF
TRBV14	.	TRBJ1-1	CASSQVSGTEAFF
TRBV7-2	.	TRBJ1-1	CASSLAGFSEAFF
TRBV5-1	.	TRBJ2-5	CASSRTGQGQETQYF
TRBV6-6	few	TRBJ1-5	CASSLGTGLLNQPQHF
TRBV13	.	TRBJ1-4	CASSSTNEKLFF
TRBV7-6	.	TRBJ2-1	CASSFGGGAGSYNEQFF
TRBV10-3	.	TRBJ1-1	CAISRQGGNTEAFF
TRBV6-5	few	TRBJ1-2	CAIMHDYGYTF
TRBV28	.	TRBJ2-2	CASSRPPFGLTVNTGELFF
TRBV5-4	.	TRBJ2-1	CASSPRLDSYNEQFF
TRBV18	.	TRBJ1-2	CASSYDKDGYTF
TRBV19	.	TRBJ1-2	CASSPSWEGEGGYTF
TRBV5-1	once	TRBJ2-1	CASSLAGGINEQFF
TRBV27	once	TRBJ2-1	CASSTRGLENNEQFF
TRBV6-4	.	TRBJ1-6	CASSLEGENSPLHF
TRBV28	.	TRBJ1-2	CASSSSDPGTYYGYTF